A selection of T cell receptor beta chains follows, all from one sample in a study of T cell repertoires in cytomegalovirus infection. TCRdb reprocessed the reads via MiXCR and lists one record per CDR3 protein. The sample gives roughly 760,000 distinct CDR3 sequences, about 40% of which show up once; roughly 2.8% is in the top ten. The sample consisted of PBMCs. These TCRs come from a human donor in good health (CMV status not recorded). Some clones in this sample may be carry-over from other donors' samples. The CDR3 runs from the conserved cysteine through the conserved F or W. The D gene is left open where the match is weak. For some rows the clone size is stated as once, few or many, or as a class when expanded; others skip it.

v_gene: TRBV5-5; abundance: NA; j_gene: TRBJ2-7; d_gene: NA; CDR3aa: CASSFGNSYEQYF; CDR3nt: TGTGCCAGCAGCTTCGGTAACTCCTACGAGCAGTACTTC
v_gene: TRBV4-1; abundance: NA; j_gene: TRBJ1-5; d_gene: NA; CDR3aa: CASSQRDGSNQPQHF; CDR3nt: TGCGCCAGCAGCCAACGCGACGGCAGCAATCAGCCCCAGCATTTT
v_gene: TRBV7-9; abundance: NA; j_gene: TRBJ2-7; d_gene: NA; CDR3aa: CASSAGPLEQYF; CDR3nt: TGTGCCAGCAGCGCGGGACCCCTCGAGCAGTACTTC
v_gene: TRBV7-3; abundance: NA; j_gene: TRBJ1-4; d_gene: TRBD1; CDR3aa: CASRVEGQGNETLFF; CDR3nt: TGTGCCAGCAGAGTGGAGGGACAGGGTAATGAAACACTGTTTTTT
v_gene: TRBV4-1; abundance: few; j_gene: TRBJ1-2; d_gene: NA; CDR3aa: CASSPAQGNYGYTF; CDR3nt: TGCGCCAGCAGTCCAGCCCAGGGAAACTATGGCTACACCTTC
v_gene: TRBV5-1; abundance: NA; j_gene: TRBJ2-7; d_gene: NA; CDR3aa: CASSTEGGGEQYF; CDR3nt: TGCGCCAGCAGCACCGAGGGGGGAGGCGAGCAGTACTTC
v_gene: TRBV5-1; abundance: NA; j_gene: TRBJ1-6; d_gene: NA; CDR3aa: CASSSEGSPLHF; CDR3nt: TGCGCCAGCAGCTCGGAGGGGTCACCCCTCCACTTT
v_gene: TRBV12-3/TRBV12-4; abundance: few; j_gene: TRBJ2-1; d_gene: NA; CDR3aa: CASSLARWNNEQFF; CDR3nt: TGTGCCAGCAGTTTAGCGCGATGGAACAATGAGCAGTTCTTC
v_gene: TRBV7-1; abundance: NA; j_gene: TRBJ2-1; d_gene: TRBD2; CDR3aa: CASSSSGTREFF; CDR3nt: TGTGCCAGCAGCTCGTCCGGGACTAGAGAGTTCTTC
v_gene: TRBV2; abundance: few; j_gene: TRBJ2-3; d_gene: NA; CDR3aa: CASGGRGATDTQYF; CDR3nt: TGTGCCAGTGGGGGTCGGGGGGCCACAGATACGCAGTATTTT
v_gene: TRBV12-3/TRBV12-4; abundance: NA; j_gene: TRBJ1-3; d_gene: NA; CDR3aa: CASNDPRSGNTIYF; CDR3nt: TGTGCCAGCAATGACCCCCGAAGCGGAAACACCATATATTTT
v_gene: TRBV14; abundance: NA; j_gene: TRBJ1-1; d_gene: NA; CDR3aa: CASSQDNPGMGLDTEAFF; CDR3nt: TGTGCCAGCAGCCAAGATAATCCGGGAATGGGTTTGGACACTGAAGCTTTCTTT
v_gene: TRBV6-5; abundance: few; j_gene: TRBJ2-2; d_gene: TRBD2; CDR3aa: CASSYSRLAGVKRTGELFF; CDR3nt: TGTGCCAGCAGTTACTCGCGACTAGCGGGAGTAAAGAGGACCGGGGAGCTGTTTTTT
v_gene: TRBV28; abundance: NA; j_gene: TRBJ1-4; d_gene: NA; CDR3aa: CASSWGGAVGEKLFF; CDR3nt: TGTGCCAGCAGTTGGGGGGGGGCTGTGGGTGAAAAACTGTTTTTT
v_gene: TRBV27; abundance: few; j_gene: TRBJ2-5; d_gene: TRBD2; CDR3aa: CASRPVAGGPKETQYF; CDR3nt: TGTGCCAGCCGACCGGTGGCGGGAGGCCCCAAAGAGACCCAGTACTTC
v_gene: TRBV19; abundance: NA; j_gene: TRBJ1-3; d_gene: NA; CDR3aa: CASTDRMYSSGNTIYF; CDR3nt: TGTGCCAGTACCGATCGGATGTACTCCTCTGGAAACACCATATATTTT
v_gene: TRBV6-8; abundance: NA; j_gene: TRBJ2-3; d_gene: TRBD1; CDR3aa: CASSYGRGTGEDTQYF; CDR3nt: TGTGCCAGCAGTTACGGCCGAGGGACAGGGGAAGATACGCAGTATTTT
v_gene: TRBV27; abundance: NA; j_gene: TRBJ2-6; d_gene: TRBD1; CDR3aa: CASSIDPRQGSGANVLTF; CDR3nt: TGTGCCAGCAGTATCGACCCAAGACAGGGGTCTGGGGCCAACGTCCTGACTTTC
v_gene: TRBV18; abundance: NA; j_gene: TRBJ1-5; d_gene: NA; CDR3aa: CASSPIQGNQPQHF; CDR3nt: TGTGCCAGCTCACCAATCCAGGGGAATCAGCCCCAGCATTTT
v_gene: TRBV7-6; abundance: NA; j_gene: TRBJ2-2; d_gene: NA; CDR3aa: CASSLRGEYSANTGELFF; CDR3nt: TGTGCCAGCAGCTTAAGGGGGGAATACAGCGCAAACACCGGGGAGCTGTTTTTT
v_gene: TRBV20-1; abundance: NA; j_gene: TRBJ2-7; d_gene: TRBD2; CDR3aa: CSAREGTSEVPYEQYF; CDR3nt: TGCAGTGCTAGAGAGGGGACTAGCGAGGTCCCCTACGAGCAGTACTTC
v_gene: TRBV7-6; abundance: many; j_gene: TRBJ1-3; d_gene: NA; CDR3aa: CASSRPKDTGSGNTIYF; CDR3nt: TGTGCCAGCAGCCGTCCTAAAGATACGGGATCTGGAAACACCATATATTTT
v_gene: TRBV6-8; abundance: few; j_gene: TRBJ2-7; d_gene: NA; CDR3aa: CASSHLSEQYF; CDR3nt: TGTGCCAGCAGTCACCTTTCCGAGCAGTACTTC
v_gene: TRBV7-8; abundance: few; j_gene: TRBJ2-5; d_gene: TRBD1; CDR3aa: CASTADRGLQETQYF; CDR3nt: TGTGCCAGCACCGCGGACAGGGGGCTCCAAGAGACCCAGTACTTC
v_gene: TRBV12-3/TRBV12-4; abundance: NA; j_gene: TRBJ2-1; d_gene: NA; CDR3aa: CASSSSGINNEQFF; CDR3nt: TGTGCCAGCAGTTCAAGTGGGATCAACAATGAGCAGTTCTTC
v_gene: TRBV7-2; abundance: many; j_gene: TRBJ2-7; d_gene: TRBD1; CDR3aa: CASSFRDRGYEQYF; CDR3nt: TGTGCCAGCAGCTTCCGGGACAGGGGGTACGAGCAGTACTTC
v_gene: TRBV6-6; abundance: NA; j_gene: TRBJ1-1; d_gene: TRBD1; CDR3aa: CASSPSPGQRLNTDAFF; CDR3nt: TGTGCCAGCAGCCCTTCCCCGGGACAGAGATTGAACACTGATGCTTTCTTT
v_gene: TRBV6-5; abundance: NA; j_gene: TRBJ2-5; d_gene: NA; CDR3aa: CASSYDGWQETQYF; CDR3nt: TGTGCCAGCAGTTACGACGGGTGGCAAGAGACCCAGTACTTC
v_gene: TRBV28; abundance: many; j_gene: TRBJ2-5; d_gene: NA; CDR3aa: CASSFDRQTQYF; CDR3nt: TGTGCCAGCAGTTTTGACAGGCAGACCCAGTACTTC
v_gene: TRBV7-4; abundance: NA; j_gene: TRBJ2-5; d_gene: TRBD1; CDR3aa: CARSGPSGQGDQETQYF; CDR3nt: TGTGCCAGAAGCGGACCGTCAGGACAGGGGGATCAAGAGACCCAGTACTTC
v_gene: TRBV7-2; abundance: few; j_gene: TRBJ1-6; d_gene: NA; CDR3aa: CASSLALAVNSPLHF; CDR3nt: TGTGCCAGCAGCTTAGCTCTGGCAGTTAATTCACCCCTCCACTTT
v_gene: TRBV7-8; abundance: NA; j_gene: TRBJ2-7; d_gene: NA; CDR3aa: CASSLRGGVSRQQYF; CDR3nt: TGTGCCAGCAGCTTAAGGGGCGGGGTTAGTAGGCAGCAGTACTTC
v_gene: TRBV10-3; abundance: few; j_gene: TRBJ1-1; d_gene: TRBD1; CDR3aa: CAISANRGLAEAFF; CDR3nt: TGTGCCATCAGTGCCAACAGGGGGCTCGCTGAAGCTTTCTTT
v_gene: TRBV7-2; abundance: few; j_gene: TRBJ1-6; d_gene: NA; CDR3aa: CASSLASETNSPLHF; CDR3nt: TGTGCCAGCAGCTTAGCGTCAGAGACTAATTCACCCCTCCACTTT
v_gene: TRBV6-6; abundance: NA; j_gene: TRBJ2-5; d_gene: NA; CDR3aa: CASSFRQSMGQETQYF; CDR3nt: TGTGCCAGCAGCTTCAGACAGTCGATGGGCCAAGAGACCCAGTACTTC
v_gene: TRBV7-9; abundance: few; j_gene: TRBJ1-1; d_gene: NA; CDR3aa: CASSLVLEAFF; CDR3nt: TGTGCCAGCAGCTTAGTCCTCGAAGCTTTCTTT
v_gene: TRBV28; abundance: few; j_gene: TRBJ2-7; d_gene: NA; CDR3aa: CASSSGPVEGNF; CDR3nt: TGTGCCAGCAGTTCTGGGCCGGTCGAAGGGAACTTC
v_gene: TRBV12-3/TRBV12-4; abundance: NA; j_gene: TRBJ2-3; d_gene: NA; CDR3aa: CASSLGTVVSPDTQYF; CDR3nt: TGTGCCAGCAGTTTAGGGACGGTCGTAAGTCCAGATACGCAGTATTTT
v_gene: TRBV19; abundance: many; j_gene: TRBJ2-1; d_gene: NA; CDR3aa: CASTYFNEQFF; CDR3nt: TGTGCCAGCACATATTTCAATGAGCAGTTCTTC